This T cell receptor (beta chain) came from a study of T cells expressing NK-cell markers. Study-wide points: In about six donors, dominant NKG2C+ clonotypes were roughly 1.0-7.5% of CD8+ T cells.

In germline, CDR1 is SGHVS, CDR2 FNYEAQ. This CDR3 region has 18 residues. Concerning this clonotype itself: What it binds is not known.

TCRdb re-called the 5' RACE reads and gives one entry per CDR3 protein, without DNA. Here the sample table reports about 460,000 distinct CDR3 sequences. The TCR originated in a woman aged 45-59 years in good health. Sequenced sample: blood T cells: a sorted CD56 or NKG2C T cell subset, CD4+ or CD8+ T cells, or bulk PBMC T cells (not recorded which). The V and J genes are TRBV7-6 and TRBJ2-1; the TRBD2 assignment by TCRdb is unverifiable without DNA. The chain's CDR3 is CASSLGPLSGRLVNEQFF.